This TCR beta chain was obtained from a study of blood T cell repertoires in COVID-19. Sequencing was performed with immunoSEQ multiplex PCR; in TCRdb, only in-frame clones are kept and a portion is missing. The sample records fewer than 300,000 clones, approximately 91% being singletons. The CDR3 consists of 14 residues. With 5 bases removed from V and 1 base from J, the gap between germline ends came to 11 bases. Germline V gene lookup returns CDR1 LNHDA and CDR2 SQIVND (reference sequence). This clone has a handful of counts. This TCR was recovered from a woman in her twenties or thirties with COVID-19, enrolled during active disease. The sequencing input was peripheral blood. The genes are TRBV19 and TRBJ1-1; D might be TRBD1 (5 bases). CDR3 amino acids: CASSFQTANTEAFF. CDR3 sequence (DNA): TGTGCCAGTAGTTTCCAGACAGCGAACACTGAAGCTTTCTTT.